This TCR beta chain was sequenced during a study of T cell changes during pregnancy in multiple sclerosis. Germline assignment: CDR1 SGDLS and CDR2 YYNGEE. This CDR3 contains 15 residues. The germline V and J ends were trimmed by 4 bases and 2 bases, with 16 bases remaining between them. TCRdb keeps only in-frame clones here, not all; method: immunoSEQ multiplex PCR. Found here are 76,000 or so clones, just over 90% of them singletons; the top ten hold around 0.75%. The rearrangement joins TRBV9 to TRBJ2-7; TRBD2 is a possible D gene (7 bases). This clonotype was sampled from a female donor in good health, enrolled as a control in a pregnancy study. The sample consisted of peripheral blood, taken in the second trimester of pregnancy. CDR3 region: CASSRGARGAYEQYF. CDR3 sequence (DNA): TGTGCCAGCAGCCGGGGGGCAAGAGGAGCCTACGAGCAGTACTTC.